The 14 T cell receptor beta chains in this list originate from one sample, sequenced in a study of cytomegalovirus exposure and HLA in healthy donors. The repertoire was sequenced with immunoSEQ multiplex PCR; TCRdb's copy has only in-frame clones and lacks some. The sample lists about 170,000 clones; approximately 87% were seen once. Sequencing was carried out using PBMCs. The receptor set was obtained from a woman in her 30s in good health and CMV-seronegative.

This clone was seen more than once but under ten times. V gene TRBV7-8 combines with J gene TRBJ2-2, with a weak D call TRBD1 (7 bases). Trimming pared 5 bases from V and 3 bases from J, leaving 16 bases between. The germline V gene has CDR1 SGHVS and CDR2 FQNEAQ. The CDR3 is made up of 16 amino acids. In DNA form, the CDR3 reads TGTGCCAGCAGCCCTCGACAGGGAGGAGACACCGGGGAGCTGTTTTTT. Residues: CASSPRQGGDTGELFF.

The genes are TRBV5-1 and TRBJ2-1; D not resolved. V was shortened by 0 bases and J by 3 bases, with 10 bases between the two germline ends. Germline V gives CDR1 SGHRS, CDR2 YFSETQ. The CDR3 loop spans 15 amino acids. The CDR3 DNA sequence: TGCGCCAGCAGCTTGGGTTCAGGCGGCTACAATGAGCAGTTCTTC. The encoded protein is CASSLGSGGYNEQFF. The complete variable domain, with remaining parts taken from reference TRBV5-1 and TRBJ2-1, reads KAGVTQTPRYLIKTRGQQVTLSCSPISGHRSVSWYQQTPGQGLQFLFEYFSETQRNKGNFPGRFSGRQFSNSRSEMNVSTLELGDSALYLCASSLGSGGYNEQFFGPGTRLTVL.

The rearrangement uses TRBV27 and TRBJ2-3; 8 nucleotides agree with TRBD2. CDR1 MNHEY and CDR2 SMNVEV come from the germline V gene (reference sequence). Germline trimming cut 7 bases from V and 1 base from J; bases unmatched to any gene: 7. The CDR3 extends over 15 amino acids. The DNA for the CDR3 is TGTGCCAGCACCTTTAGCGGGGTGGGCACAGATACGCAGTATTTT. Translating it yields CASTFSGVGTDTQYF.

This chain joins TRBV6-5 and TRBJ1-2; 7 bases align to TRBD1. The CDR3 has 13 amino acids. The V and J ends lost 5 bases and 5 bases, in that order; junction bases with no gene match: 5. The V gene's germline CDR1 is MNHEY and CDR2 SVGAGI. The CDR3 loop reads CASSQGTVYGYTF. CDR3 DNA: TGTGCCAGCAGTCAGGGGACAGTTTATGGCTACACCTTC.

The chain carries TRBV19 and TRBJ2-7; tentatively, D is TRBD1 (6 bases). The CDR3 contains 13 residues. Trimming took 3 bases from V and 4 from J, leaving 10 bases between them. Germline V CDR1 and CDR2: LNHDA, SQIVND (reference sequence). CDR3 DNA sequence: TGTGCCAGTAGTATCTCCAGGGGTTACGAGCAGTACTTC. Translating it yields CASSISRGYEQYF.

The gene calls are TRBV15 and TRBJ2-2; TRBD2 matches at 11 bases. With V trimmed by 0 bases and J by 8 bases, 2 bases remained unmatched. Per germline, CDR1 LNHNV and CDR2 YYDKDF (reference sequence). The CDR3 is 15 amino acids. This CDR3 reads CATSRERLAGGELFF. The CDR3 region has the DNA TGTGCCACCAGCAGAGAGAGACTAGCGGGAGGGGAGCTGTTTTTT.

The gene calls are TRBV4-1 and TRBJ2-1; maybe TRBD2 (6 bases). The germline CDR1 and CDR2 sequences are MGHRA and YSYEKL. Trimming removed 0 bases at V and 1 base at J, with 13 bases between. The CDR3 has 17 amino acids. The CDR3 region is CASSQEVPGDSYNEQFF. The CDR3 nucleotides read TGCGCCAGCAGCCAAGAGGTCCCGGGGGATTCCTACAATGAGCAGTTCTTC.

The V and J genes are TRBV19 and TRBJ1-4; a weak D match, TRBD1 (5 bases). In germline, CDR1 is LNHDA, CDR2 SQIVND (reference sequence). The CDR3 length is 17 residues. V was pared by 1 base and J by 0 bases, with 12 bases between. The CDR3 DNA reads as TGTGCCAGTAGTATAGTTCCAGGGACGGCAACTAATGAAAAACTGTTTTTT. Its translation: CASSIVPGTATNEKLFF.

The rearrangement uses TRBV4-1 and TRBJ1-1; D is perhaps TRBD1 (6 bases). V was cut by 3 bases and J by 6 bases, with 11 bases left in between. The CDR3 is 13 residues long. Germline V gene data show CDR1 as MGHRA and CDR2 as YSYEKL. The CDR3 DNA reads TGCGCCAGCAGCCATGCACAGGGACCTGAAGCTTTCTTT. Its protein product is CASSHAQGPEAFF.

The chain has TRBV28 and TRBJ1-5, with TRBD1 as a possible D gene (5 bases). Trimming pared 4 bases from V and 0 bases from J, leaving 19 bases between. Germline CDR1 MDHEN, CDR2 SYDVKM. CDR3 length equals 18 residues. The CDR3 is CASSWPDSSGASNQPQHF. The CDR3 DNA reads TGTGCCAGCAGTTGGCCCGACAGCTCCGGAGCTAGCAATCAGCCCCAGCATTTT.

The V gene is TRBV29-1, the J gene TRBJ2-5, with unresolved D. The CDR3 is 13 residues long. Trimming cost V 8 bases and J 4 bases, with 17 bases left between them. Germline values: CDR1 SQVTM, CDR2 ANQGSEA. The CDR3 here is CSSPLPGSETQYF. Here the CDR3 DNA reads TGCAGCTCCCCACTCCCAGGCTCAGAGACCCAGTACTTC.

The CDR3 nucleotides read TGTGCCAGCAGCGCGACTAGTAATGAGCAGTTCTTC. Translated: CASSATSNEQFF. The chain has TRBV7-2 and TRBJ2-1; possible D gene TRBD2, 6 bases. With 5 bases removed from V and 7 bases from J, the gap between germline ends came to 9 bases. The germline CDR1 and CDR2 sequences are SGHTA and FQGNSA. The length of the CDR3 is 12 residues.

V gene TRBV15 combines with J gene TRBJ2-7; 12 positions agree with TRBD1. This CDR3 has 15 residues. Germline CDR1 LNHNV, CDR2 YYDKDF (reference sequence). V lost 2 bases, J lost 5 bases, and 4 bases stayed unmatched. The CDR3 loop is CATSRSGQGADEQYF. For the CDR3, the DNA is TGTGCCACCAGCAGATCGGGACAGGGGGCGGACGAGCAGTACTTC.

The V gene is TRBV28, the J gene TRBJ2-7; a possible D gene is TRBD1 (5 bases). The ends were cut back, 7 bases at V and 7 bases at J, with 17 bases in the middle. This CDR3 is built from 13 residues. Germline-derived CDR1 and CDR2 are MDHEN and SYDVKM. The CDR3 DNA is TGTGCCAGCAATCTAATCTCAGGGCGGGAGCAGTACTTC. Translating it yields CASNLISGREQYF.